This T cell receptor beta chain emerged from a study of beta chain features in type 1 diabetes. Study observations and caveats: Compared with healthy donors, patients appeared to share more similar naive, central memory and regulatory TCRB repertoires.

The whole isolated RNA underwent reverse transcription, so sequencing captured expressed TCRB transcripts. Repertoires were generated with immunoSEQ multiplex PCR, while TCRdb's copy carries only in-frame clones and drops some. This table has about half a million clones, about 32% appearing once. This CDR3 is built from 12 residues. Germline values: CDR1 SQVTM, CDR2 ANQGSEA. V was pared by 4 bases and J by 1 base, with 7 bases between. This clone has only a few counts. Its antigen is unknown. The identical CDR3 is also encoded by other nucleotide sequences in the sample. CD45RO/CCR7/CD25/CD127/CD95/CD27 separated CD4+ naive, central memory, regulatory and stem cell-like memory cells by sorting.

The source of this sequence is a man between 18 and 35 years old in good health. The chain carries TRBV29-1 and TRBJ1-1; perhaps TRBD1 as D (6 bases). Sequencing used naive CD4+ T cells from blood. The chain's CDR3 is CSVVGGNTEAFF. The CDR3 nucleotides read TGCAGCGTTGTAGGGGGGAACACTGAAGCTTTCTTT.